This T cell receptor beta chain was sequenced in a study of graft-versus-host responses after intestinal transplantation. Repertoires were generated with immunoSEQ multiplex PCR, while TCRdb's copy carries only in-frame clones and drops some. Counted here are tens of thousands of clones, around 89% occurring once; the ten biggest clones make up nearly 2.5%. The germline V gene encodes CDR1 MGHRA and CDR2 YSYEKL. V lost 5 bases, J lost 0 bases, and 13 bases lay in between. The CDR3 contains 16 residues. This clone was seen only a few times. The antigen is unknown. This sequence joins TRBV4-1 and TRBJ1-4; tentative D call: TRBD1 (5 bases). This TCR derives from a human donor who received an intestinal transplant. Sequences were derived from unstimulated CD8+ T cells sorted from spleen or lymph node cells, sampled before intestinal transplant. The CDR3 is CASSRVAGPTNEKLFF. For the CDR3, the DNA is TGCGCCAGCAGCAGGGTAGCAGGGCCAACTAATGAAAAACTGTTTTTT.